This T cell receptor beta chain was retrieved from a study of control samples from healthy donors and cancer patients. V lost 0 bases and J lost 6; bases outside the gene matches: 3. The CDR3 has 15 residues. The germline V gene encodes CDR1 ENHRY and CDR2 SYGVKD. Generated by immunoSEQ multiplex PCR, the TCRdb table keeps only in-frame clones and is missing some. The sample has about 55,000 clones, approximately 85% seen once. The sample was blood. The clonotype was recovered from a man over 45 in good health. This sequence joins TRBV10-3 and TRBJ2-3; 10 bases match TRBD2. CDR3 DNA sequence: TGTGCCATCAGTGAGTCAGCGGGAGGGCTGGATACGCAGTATTTT. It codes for CAISESAGGLDTQYF.